A selection of T cell receptor beta chains follows, all from one sample in a study of blood T cell repertoires in COVID-19. Assay used: immunoSEQ multiplex PCR; TCRdb lists only in-frame clones, some missing. The table has tens of thousands of clones, 85% to 95% seen once. The source material was peripheral blood. The receptor set was obtained from a man aged 60 to 75 with acute or convalescent COVID-19. The CDR3 runs from the conserved cysteine through the conserved F or W. Fields, in order: clone size, V gene, D gene, J gene, CDR3 DNA, CDR3 protein. D genes are given only for firm matches. Clone size is not always given. Where it is, it says once, few, many or a class for expanded clones.

clone size: -; V gene: TRBV6-2/TRBV6-3; D gene: TRBD2; J gene: TRBJ2-5; CDR3 DNA: TGTGCCAGCAGTTACTCGTTGGGTAGCGGGAGACGCGAGACCCAGTACTTC; CDR3 protein: CASSYSLGSGRRETQYF
clone size: once; V gene: TRBV11-3; D gene: -; J gene: TRBJ2-2; CDR3 DNA: TGTGCCAGCAGCTTAGGACAGGCTGATGCCGGGGAGCTGTTTTTT; CDR3 protein: CASSLGQADAGELFF
clone size: -; V gene: TRBV5-6; D gene: -; J gene: TRBJ2-1; CDR3 DNA: TGTGCCAGCAGGGTAATGAGCTCCTACAATGAGCAGTTCTTC; CDR3 protein: CASRVMSSYNEQFF
clone size: -; V gene: TRBV10-3; D gene: -; J gene: TRBJ1-1; CDR3 DNA: TGTGCCATCAGTGACCAGGCACCCCGCTCTGAAGCTTTCTTT; CDR3 protein: CAISDQAPRSEAFF
clone size: -; V gene: TRBV6-5; D gene: TRBD2; J gene: TRBJ2-1; CDR3 DNA: TGTGCCAGCAGATTCGGACTAGCGGGTAATGAGCAGTTCTTC; CDR3 protein: CASRFGLAGNEQFF
clone size: -; V gene: TRBV6-2/TRBV6-3; D gene: -; J gene: TRBJ1-4; CDR3 DNA: TGTGCCAGCAGCGAAGACGGGGGAACTAATGAAAAACTGTTTTTT; CDR3 protein: CASSEDGGTNEKLFF
clone size: -; V gene: TRBV27; D gene: -; J gene: TRBJ2-7; CDR3 DNA: TGTGCCAGGAAAGAAAAGTCTGGGACTCAGAAAACCCTCTGGGGGGAGCAGTACTTC; CDR3 protein: CARKEKSGTQKTLWGEQYF
clone size: -; V gene: TRBV19; D gene: -; J gene: TRBJ1-5; CDR3 DNA: TGTGCCAGTAGTCCCCGAGTAGGGGGCAATCAGCCCCAGCATTTT; CDR3 protein: CASSPRVGGNQPQHF
clone size: once; V gene: TRBV7-2; D gene: -; J gene: TRBJ1-3; CDR3 DNA: TGTGCCAGCAGCTTAGGGGCCTCCACAGGGAGCTCTGGAAACACCATATATTTT; CDR3 protein: CASSLGASTGSSGNTIYF
clone size: -; V gene: TRBV29-1; D gene: -; J gene: TRBJ2-3; CDR3 DNA: TGCAGCGTTGCCGACAGTGATCATACGCAGTATTTT; CDR3 protein: CSVADSDHTQYF
clone size: -; V gene: TRBV6-2/TRBV6-3; D gene: -; J gene: TRBJ1-1; CDR3 DNA: TGTGCCAGCAGTATAGACAGTACGAGCACTGAAGCTTTCTTT; CDR3 protein: CASSIDSTSTEAFF
clone size: -; V gene: TRBV30; D gene: TRBD2; J gene: TRBJ2-1; CDR3 DNA: TGTGCCTGGAGTGTACTACTAGCGGGGGCTAATGAGCAGTTCTTC; CDR3 protein: CAWSVLLAGANEQFF
clone size: -; V gene: TRBV6-5; D gene: -; J gene: TRBJ1-1; CDR3 DNA: TGTGCCAGCAGTTACTCGACCAGGGTACGAACTGAAGCTTTCTTT; CDR3 protein: CASSYSTRVRTEAFF
clone size: -; V gene: TRBV5-1; D gene: TRBD2; J gene: TRBJ2-5; CDR3 DNA: TGCGCCAGCAGCCCGTTCCGGGACCGGGGGGAAGAGACCCAGTACTTC; CDR3 protein: CASSPFRDRGEETQYF
clone size: once; V gene: TRBV7-2; D gene: TRBD1; J gene: TRBJ2-1; CDR3 DNA: TGTGCCAGCAGCCCGAGGACAGGCTCCTACAATGAGCAGTTCTTC; CDR3 protein: CASSPRTGSYNEQFF
clone size: once; V gene: TRBV18; D gene: TRBD1; J gene: TRBJ1-2; CDR3 DNA: TGTGCCAGCTCACCTATGACAGGGGATGGCTACACCTTC; CDR3 protein: CASSPMTGDGYTF